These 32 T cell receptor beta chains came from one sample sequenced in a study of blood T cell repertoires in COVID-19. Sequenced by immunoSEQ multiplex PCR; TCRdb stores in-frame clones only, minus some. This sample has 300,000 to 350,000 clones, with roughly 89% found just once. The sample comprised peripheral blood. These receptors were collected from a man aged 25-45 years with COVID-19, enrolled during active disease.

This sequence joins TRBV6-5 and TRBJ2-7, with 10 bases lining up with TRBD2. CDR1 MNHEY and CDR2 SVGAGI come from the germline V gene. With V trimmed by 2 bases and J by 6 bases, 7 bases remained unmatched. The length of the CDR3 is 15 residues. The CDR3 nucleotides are TGTGCCAGCAGTTACGATCTAGCGGGAGTCTCCGAGCAGTACTTC. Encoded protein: CASSYDLAGVSEQYF.

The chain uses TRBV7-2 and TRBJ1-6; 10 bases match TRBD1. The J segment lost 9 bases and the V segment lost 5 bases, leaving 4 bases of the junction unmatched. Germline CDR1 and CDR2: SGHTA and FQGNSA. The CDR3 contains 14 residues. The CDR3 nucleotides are TGTGCCAGCAGCAGGGACAGGGGTGGTTCACCCCTCCACTTT. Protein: CASSRDRGGSPLHF.

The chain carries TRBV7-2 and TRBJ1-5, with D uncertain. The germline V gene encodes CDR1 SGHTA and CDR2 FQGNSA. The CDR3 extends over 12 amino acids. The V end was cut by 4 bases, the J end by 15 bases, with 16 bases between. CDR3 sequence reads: CASSYDRRPGHF. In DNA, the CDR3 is TGTGCCAGCAGCTATGACCGGCGGCCCGGGCATTTT.

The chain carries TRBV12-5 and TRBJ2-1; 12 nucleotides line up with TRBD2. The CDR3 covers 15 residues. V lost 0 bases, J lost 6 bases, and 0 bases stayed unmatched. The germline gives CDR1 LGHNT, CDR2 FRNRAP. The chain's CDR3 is CASGLVGLAGNEQFF. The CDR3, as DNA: TGTGCTAGTGGTTTGGTGGGACTAGCGGGCAATGAGCAGTTCTTC.

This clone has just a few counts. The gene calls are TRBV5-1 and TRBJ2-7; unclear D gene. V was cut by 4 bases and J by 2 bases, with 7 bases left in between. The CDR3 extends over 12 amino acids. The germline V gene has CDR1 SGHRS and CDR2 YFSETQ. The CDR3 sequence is CASSDSAYEQYF. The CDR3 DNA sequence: TGCGCCAGCAGCGACTCAGCCTACGAGCAGTACTTC.

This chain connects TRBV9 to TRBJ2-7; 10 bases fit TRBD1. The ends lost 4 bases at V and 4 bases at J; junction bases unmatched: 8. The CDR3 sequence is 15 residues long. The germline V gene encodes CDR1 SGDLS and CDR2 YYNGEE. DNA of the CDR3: TGTGCCAGCAGCCCTGATGGGACAGGGGTGTACGAGCAGTACTTC. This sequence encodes CASSPDGTGVYEQYF.

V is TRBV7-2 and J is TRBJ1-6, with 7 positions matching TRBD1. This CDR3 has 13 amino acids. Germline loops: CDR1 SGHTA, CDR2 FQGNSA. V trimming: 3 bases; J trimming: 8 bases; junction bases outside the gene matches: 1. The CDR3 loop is CASSFDRDSPLHF. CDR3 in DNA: TGTGCCAGCAGCTTTGACAGGGATTCACCCCTCCACTTT.

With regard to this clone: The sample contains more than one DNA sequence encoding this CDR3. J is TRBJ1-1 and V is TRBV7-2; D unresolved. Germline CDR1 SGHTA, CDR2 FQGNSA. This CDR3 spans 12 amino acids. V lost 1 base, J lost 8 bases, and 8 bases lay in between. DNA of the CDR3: TGTGCCAGCAGCTTAGTGGGAGTAGAAGCTTTCTTT. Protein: CASSLVGVEAFF. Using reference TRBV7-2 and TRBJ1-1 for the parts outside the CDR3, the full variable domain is GAGVSQSPSNKVTEKGKDVELRCDPISGHTALYWYRQSLGQGLEFLIYFQGNSAPDKSGLPSDRFSAERTGGSVSTLTIQRTQQEDSAVYLCASSLVGVEAFFGQGTRLTVV.

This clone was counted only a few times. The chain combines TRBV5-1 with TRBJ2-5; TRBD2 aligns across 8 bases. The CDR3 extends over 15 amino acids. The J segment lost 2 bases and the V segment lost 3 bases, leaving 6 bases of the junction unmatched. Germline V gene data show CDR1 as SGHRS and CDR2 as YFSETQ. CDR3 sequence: CASSSYSGIQETQYF. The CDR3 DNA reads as TGCGCCAGCAGCTCATATAGCGGGATACAAGAGACCCAGTACTTC.

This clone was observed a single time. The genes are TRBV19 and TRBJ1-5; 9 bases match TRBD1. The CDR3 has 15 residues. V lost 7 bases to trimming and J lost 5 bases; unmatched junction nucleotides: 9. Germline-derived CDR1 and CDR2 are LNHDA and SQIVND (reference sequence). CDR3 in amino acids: CASTLGQGLDQPQHF. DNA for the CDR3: TGTGCCAGTACCCTGGGACAGGGACTTGATCAGCCCCAGCATTTT.

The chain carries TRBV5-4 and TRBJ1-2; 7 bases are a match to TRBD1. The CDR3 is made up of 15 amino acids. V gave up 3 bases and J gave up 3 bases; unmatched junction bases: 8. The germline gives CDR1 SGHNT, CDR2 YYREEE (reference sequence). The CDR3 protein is CASSSRQGGDYGYTF. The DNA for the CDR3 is TGTGCCAGCAGCTCAAGACAGGGAGGCGACTATGGCTACACCTTC.

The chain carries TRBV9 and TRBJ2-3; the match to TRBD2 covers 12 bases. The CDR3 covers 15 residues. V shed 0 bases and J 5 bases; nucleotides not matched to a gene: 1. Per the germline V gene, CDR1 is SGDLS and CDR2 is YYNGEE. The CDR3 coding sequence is TGTGCCAGCAGCGTAGGGGGACTAGCGGGAGATACGCAGTATTTT. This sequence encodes CASSVGGLAGDTQYF.

The CDR3 coding sequence is TGTGCCACCAGTGAGCAGGGGAATACCGGGGAGCTGTTTTTT. Translating gives CATSEQGNTGELFF. J is TRBJ2-2 and V is TRBV24-1; TRBD1 is a possible D gene (6 bases). CDR1 and CDR2 (germline): KGHDR, SFDVKD. V shed 4 bases and J shed 5 bases, with 10 bases lying between them. The CDR3 is made up of 14 amino acids.

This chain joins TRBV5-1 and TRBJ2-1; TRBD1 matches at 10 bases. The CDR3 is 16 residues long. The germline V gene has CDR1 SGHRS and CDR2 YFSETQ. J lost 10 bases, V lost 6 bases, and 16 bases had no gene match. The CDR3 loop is CASKVTAGQGPGEQFF. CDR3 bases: TGCGCCAGCAAGGTGACCGCGGGACAGGGGCCGGGGGAGCAGTTCTTC.

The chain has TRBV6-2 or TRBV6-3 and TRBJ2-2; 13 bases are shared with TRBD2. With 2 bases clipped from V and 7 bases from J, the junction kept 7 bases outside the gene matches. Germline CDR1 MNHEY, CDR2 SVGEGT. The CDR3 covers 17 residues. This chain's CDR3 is CASSYGRLAGGIGELFF. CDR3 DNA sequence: TGTGCCAGCAGTTACGGGCGACTAGCGGGAGGAATCGGGGAGCTGTTTTTT.

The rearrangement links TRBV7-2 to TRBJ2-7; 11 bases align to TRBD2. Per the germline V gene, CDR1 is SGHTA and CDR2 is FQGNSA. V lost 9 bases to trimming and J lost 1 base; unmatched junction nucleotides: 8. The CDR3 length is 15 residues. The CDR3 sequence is CASQVAGGPSYEQYF. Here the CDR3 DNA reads TGTGCCAGTCAAGTAGCGGGAGGGCCATCCTACGAGCAGTACTTC.

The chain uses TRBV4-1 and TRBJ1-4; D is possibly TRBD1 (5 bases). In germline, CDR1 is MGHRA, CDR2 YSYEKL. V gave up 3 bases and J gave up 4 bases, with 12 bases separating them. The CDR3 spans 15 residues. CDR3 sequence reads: CASSHSGLDNEKLFF. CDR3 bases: TGCGCCAGCAGCCATTCAGGGCTTGATAATGAAAAACTGTTTTTT.

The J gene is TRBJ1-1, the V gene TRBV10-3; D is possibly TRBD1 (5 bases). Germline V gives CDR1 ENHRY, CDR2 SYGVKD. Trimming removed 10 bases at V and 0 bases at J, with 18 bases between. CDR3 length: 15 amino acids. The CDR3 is CASGPGTQLNTEAFF. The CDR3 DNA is TGTGCCAGCGGTCCAGGGACTCAGCTGAACACTGAAGCTTTCTTT.

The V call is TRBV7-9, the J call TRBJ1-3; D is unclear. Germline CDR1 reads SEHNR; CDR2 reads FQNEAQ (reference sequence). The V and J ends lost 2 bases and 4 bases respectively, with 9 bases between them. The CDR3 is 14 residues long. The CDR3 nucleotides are TGTGCCAGCAGCTTACAGAGCGGCGGAAACACCATATATTTT. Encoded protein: CASSLQSGGNTIYF.

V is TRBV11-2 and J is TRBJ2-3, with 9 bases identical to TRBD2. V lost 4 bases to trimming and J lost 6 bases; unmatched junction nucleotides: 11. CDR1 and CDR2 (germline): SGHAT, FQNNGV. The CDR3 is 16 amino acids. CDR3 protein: CASSYLAGGPWDTQYF. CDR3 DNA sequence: TGTGCCAGCAGCTACTTGGCGGGGGGGCCTTGGGATACGCAGTATTTT.

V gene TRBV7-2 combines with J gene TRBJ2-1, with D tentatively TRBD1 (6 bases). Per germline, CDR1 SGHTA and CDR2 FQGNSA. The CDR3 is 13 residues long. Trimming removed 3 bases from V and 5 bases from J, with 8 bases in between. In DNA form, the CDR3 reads TGTGCCAGCAGCTTGGACAGTAACAATGAGCAGTTCTTC. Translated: CASSLDSNNEQFF.

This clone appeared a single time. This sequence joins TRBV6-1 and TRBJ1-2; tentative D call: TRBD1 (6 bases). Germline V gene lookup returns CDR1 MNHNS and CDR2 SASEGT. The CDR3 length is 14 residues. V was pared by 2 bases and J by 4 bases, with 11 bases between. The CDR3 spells CASSEWGRSYGYTF. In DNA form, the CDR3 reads TGTGCCAGCAGTGAATGGGGGCGGAGCTATGGCTACACCTTC.

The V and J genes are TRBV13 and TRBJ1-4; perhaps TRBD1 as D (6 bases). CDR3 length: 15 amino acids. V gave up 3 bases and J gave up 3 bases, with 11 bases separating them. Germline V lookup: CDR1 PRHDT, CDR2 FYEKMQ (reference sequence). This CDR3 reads CASSLTGGPNEKLFF. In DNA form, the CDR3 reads TGTGCCAGCAGCTTGACTGGGGGCCCTAATGAAAAACTGTTTTTT. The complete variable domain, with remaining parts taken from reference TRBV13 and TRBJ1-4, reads AAGVIQSPRHLIKEKRETATLKCYPIPRHDTVYWYQQGPGQDPQFLISFYEKMQSDKGSIPDRFSAQQFSDYHSELNMSSLELGDSALYFCASSLTGGPNEKLFFGSGTQLSVL.

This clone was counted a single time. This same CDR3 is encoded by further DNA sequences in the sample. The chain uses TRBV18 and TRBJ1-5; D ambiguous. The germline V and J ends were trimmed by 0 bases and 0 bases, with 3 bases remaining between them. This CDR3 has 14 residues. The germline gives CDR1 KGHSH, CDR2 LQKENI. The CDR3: CASSPPYSNQPQHF. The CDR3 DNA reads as TGTGCCAGCTCACCACCGTATAGCAATCAGCCCCAGCATTTT.

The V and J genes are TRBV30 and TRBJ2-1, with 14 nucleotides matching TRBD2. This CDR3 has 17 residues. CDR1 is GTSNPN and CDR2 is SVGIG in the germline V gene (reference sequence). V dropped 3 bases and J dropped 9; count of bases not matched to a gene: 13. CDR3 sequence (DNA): TGTGCCTGGAGCGCTGCCCGGACTAGCGGGGGGTGGAGTGAGCAGTTCTTC. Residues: CAWSAARTSGGWSEQFF. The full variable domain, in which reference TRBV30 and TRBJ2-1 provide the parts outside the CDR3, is SQTIHQWPATLVQPVGSPLSLECTVEGTSNPNLYWYRQAAGRGLQLLFYSVGIGQISSEVPQNLSASRPQDRQFILSSKKLLLSDSGFYLCAWSAARTSGGWSEQFFGPGTRLTVL.

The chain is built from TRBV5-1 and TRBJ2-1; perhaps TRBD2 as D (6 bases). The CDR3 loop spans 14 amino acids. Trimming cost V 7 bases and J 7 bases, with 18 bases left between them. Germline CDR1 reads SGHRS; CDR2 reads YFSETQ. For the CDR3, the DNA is TGCGCCAGCGGACTAAGGGGTTTCGGGAATGAGCAGTTCTTC. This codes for CASGLRGFGNEQFF.

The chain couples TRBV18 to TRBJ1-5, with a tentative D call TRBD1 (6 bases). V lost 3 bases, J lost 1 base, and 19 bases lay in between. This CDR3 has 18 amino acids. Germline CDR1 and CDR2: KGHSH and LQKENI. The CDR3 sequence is CASSPYVGGISSNQPQHF. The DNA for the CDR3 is TGTGCCAGCTCACCGTACGTAGGGGGAATTAGCAGCAATCAGCCCCAGCATTTT.

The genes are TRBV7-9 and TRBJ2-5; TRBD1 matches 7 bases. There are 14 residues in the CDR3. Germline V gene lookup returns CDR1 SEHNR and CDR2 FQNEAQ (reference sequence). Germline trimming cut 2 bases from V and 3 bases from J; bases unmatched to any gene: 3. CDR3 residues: CASSLTTGEETQYF. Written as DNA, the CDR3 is TGTGCCAGCAGCTTAACAACAGGGGAAGAGACCCAGTACTTC.

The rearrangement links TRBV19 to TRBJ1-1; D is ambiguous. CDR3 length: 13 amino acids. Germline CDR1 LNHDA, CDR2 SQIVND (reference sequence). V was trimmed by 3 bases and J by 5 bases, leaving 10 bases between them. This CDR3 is CASSMLARTEAFF. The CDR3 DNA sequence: TGTGCCAGTAGTATGTTGGCCAGAACTGAAGCTTTCTTT. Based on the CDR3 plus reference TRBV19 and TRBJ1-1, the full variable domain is DGGITQSPKYLFRKEGQNVTLSCEQNLNHDAMYWYRQDPGQGLRLIYYSQIVNDFQKGDIAEGYSVSREKKESFPLTVTSAQKNPTAFYLCASSMLARTEAFFGQGTRLTVV.

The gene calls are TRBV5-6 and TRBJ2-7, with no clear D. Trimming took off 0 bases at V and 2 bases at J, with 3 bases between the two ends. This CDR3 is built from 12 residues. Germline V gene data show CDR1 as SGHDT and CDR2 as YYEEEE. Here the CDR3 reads CASSLAPYEQYF. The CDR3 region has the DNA TGTGCCAGCAGCTTGGCTCCCTACGAGCAGTACTTC.

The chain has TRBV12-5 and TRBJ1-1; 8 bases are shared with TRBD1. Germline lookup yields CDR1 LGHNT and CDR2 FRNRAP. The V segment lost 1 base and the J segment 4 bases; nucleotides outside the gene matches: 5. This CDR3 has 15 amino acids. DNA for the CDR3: TGTGCTAGTGGTTTGGCCCTTACAGGGGGCACTGAAGCTTTCTTT. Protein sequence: CASGLALTGGTEAFF.

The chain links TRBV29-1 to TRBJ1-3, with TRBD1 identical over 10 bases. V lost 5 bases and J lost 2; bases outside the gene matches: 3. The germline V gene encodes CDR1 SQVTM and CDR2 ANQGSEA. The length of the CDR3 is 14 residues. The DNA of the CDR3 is TGCAGCGTTCGACAGGGGGCAACTGGAAACACCATATATTTT. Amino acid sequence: CSVRQGATGNTIYF.